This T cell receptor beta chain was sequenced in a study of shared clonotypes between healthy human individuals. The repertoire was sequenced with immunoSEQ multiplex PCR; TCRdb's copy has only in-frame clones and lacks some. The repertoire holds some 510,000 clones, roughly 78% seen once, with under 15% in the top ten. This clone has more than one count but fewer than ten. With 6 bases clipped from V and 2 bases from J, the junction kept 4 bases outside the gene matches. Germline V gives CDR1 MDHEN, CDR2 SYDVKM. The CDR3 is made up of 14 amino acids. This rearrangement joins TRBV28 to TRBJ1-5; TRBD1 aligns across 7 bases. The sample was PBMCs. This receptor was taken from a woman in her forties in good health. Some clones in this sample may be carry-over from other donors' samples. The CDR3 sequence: CASSRQGGNQPQHF. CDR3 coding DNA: TGTGCCAGCAGCCGACAGGGAGGCAATCAGCCCCAGCATTTT.